Listed below are T cell receptor beta chains from one sample, sequenced in a study of monozygotic twins with inflammatory bowel disease. No DNA is given; TCRdb re-called the 5' RACE reads and lists each CDR3 protein once. The sample includes 400,000 to 500,000 distinct CDR3 sequences. The specimen sequenced was blood. Every receptor here comes from a human donor with ulcerative colitis or Crohn's disease, or a healthy co-twin of an affected twin (not recorded which). Both conserved end residues are part of each CDR3.

J	V	CDR3
TRBJ2-2	TRBV20-1	CSARKGSGGDNTGELFF
TRBJ2-1	TRBV24-1	CGTSDATSGSNEQFF
TRBJ2-7	TRBV28	CASSTGGGLAGTYEQYF
TRBJ2-3	TRBV6-1	CASSRTLSSTDTQYF
TRBJ1-3	TRBV20-1	CSARIRNTIYF
TRBJ2-7	TRBV12-3/TRBV12-4	CASSFTGLIYEQYF
TRBJ1-2	TRBV4-3	CASSRGGTDGLYGYTF
TRBJ2-7	TRBV5-6	CASSLGGQGTYEQYF
TRBJ1-4	TRBV30	CAWRAGTGGLAEKLFF
TRBJ2-2	TRBV7-2	CASSLRNREVSGELFF
TRBJ2-2	TRBV4-1	CASSQVTSISTGELFF
TRBJ2-3	TRBV5-1	CASSPGQETDTQYF
TRBJ2-1	TRBV7-6	CASSIQMTSAYNEQFF
TRBJ1-1	TRBV30	CAWRGRQGYTEAFF
TRBJ2-2	TRBV5-4	CASSFTSGRAAGELFF
TRBJ2-1	TRBV5-1	CASSLRGGPDEQFF
TRBJ1-1	TRBV9	CASSVEIEDTEAFF
TRBJ2-7	TRBV6-1	CASSAPGQGTF
TRBJ2-7	TRBV10-3	CAISPGLAGGHGGYEQYF
TRBJ2-5	TRBV20-1	CSAPVAGAETQYF
TRBJ2-3	TRBV5-1	CASSLRGGRAFEDTQYF
TRBJ2-2	TRBV11-2	CASSPGEWTGELFF
TRBJ1-2	TRBV15	CATSREDGGYNYGYTF
TRBJ2-1	TRBV10-2	CASSESSGWLGLEQFF
TRBJ2-2	TRBV9	CASSVTGANTGELFF
TRBJ2-1	TRBV7-8	CASSLLVNEQFF
TRBJ2-2	TRBV7-2	CASSYGTANTGELFF
TRBJ2-1	TRBV5-1	CASSLGQGNPQQFF
TRBJ2-7	TRBV6-1	CASSEYKGEQYF
TRBJ2-3	TRBV29-1	CSVAWSGDTQYF
TRBJ2-1	TRBV12-3/TRBV12-4	CASSLRTMAYNEQFF
TRBJ2-1	TRBV5-1	CASSWTSGSDEQFF
TRBJ2-1	TRBV30	CAWSHSRDSFFF
TRBJ2-7	TRBV5-4	CASSSGGFREQYF
TRBJ1-2	TRBV27	CASSSRWGGGGYGYTF
TRBJ1-2	TRBV4-1	CASSLEPGKDYGYTF
TRBJ2-3	TRBV5-1	CASSTLSGTHTDTQYF
TRBJ2-5	TRBV20-1	CSALAGGETQYF
TRBJ2-2	TRBV20-1	CSARARTSGSNTGELFF
TRBJ2-1	TRBV30	CAWIKLAGAYNEQFF
TRBJ1-1	TRBV15	CATSPRGTYTEAFF
TRBJ2-6	TRBV6-2/TRBV6-3	CASIGQGAWAGANVLTF
TRBJ1-1	TRBV5-4	CASSSQTGVRAEAFF
TRBJ2-3	TRBV20-1	CSARRERGDTQYF
TRBJ2-3	TRBV5-1	CASSLQHTDTQYF
TRBJ2-1	TRBV9	CASSVPSLEPNEQFF
TRBJ2-1	TRBV12-3/TRBV12-4	CASSPRLAGGLNNEQFF
TRBJ1-2	TRBV5-6	CASSEGQGFGYTF
TRBJ1-4	TRBV11-2	CASSWVGQGGEKLFF
TRBJ2-2	TRBV24-1	CATSLNLKGGNTGELFF
TRBJ2-3	TRBV11-2	CASTPTRGMGTDTQYF
TRBJ2-1	TRBV3-1	CASSQAGRSRNEQFF
TRBJ2-2	TRBV28	CASSFRRTGALNTGELFF
TRBJ2-3	TRBV7-3	CASSLGNSLSTDTQYF
TRBJ1-5	TRBV27	CASSSGQYYQPQHF
TRBJ2-1	TRBV6-2/TRBV6-3	CASGGSYNEQFF
TRBJ2-7	TRBV27	CASSSPGTSLYEQYF